This TCR beta chain stems from a study of preoperative IRX-2 immunotherapy in early breast cancer. The data were produced by immunoSEQ multiplex PCR, yet TCRdb's version contains in-frame clones alone and is incomplete. Of around 62,000 clones listed, 94% are singletons. Treatment: preoperative locoregional IRX-2 cytokine immunotherapy. This phase Ib study tested locoregional IRX-2 cytokine immunotherapy given before surgery. V was cut by 1 base and J by 1 base, with 7 bases left in between. The germline gives CDR1 PRHDT, CDR2 FYEKMQ (reference sequence). The length of the CDR3 is 14 residues. The sample was acquired from a patient treated with IRX-2 immunotherapy. This rearrangement joins TRBV13 to TRBJ1-2, with D hard to call. The clonotype was recovered from a human donor with breast cancer. The CDR3 here is CASSLESSNYGYTF. The CDR3 DNA follows: TGTGCCAGCAGCTTAGAGTCCAGTAACTATGGCTACACCTTC.